This T cell receptor beta chain was documented in a study of neurological immune-mediated disorders. TCRdb recomputed calls from the 5' RACE reads with MiXCR, one row per CDR3 protein. The sample has 40,000 to 55,000 distinct CDR3 sequences, about a tenth seen once; the top ten hold around 21%. V gave up 4 bases and J gave up 6 bases, with 11 bases separating them. The CDR3 extends over 12 amino acids. Germline values: CDR1 SGHKS, CDR2 YYEKEE (reference sequence). At least ten counts were recorded for this clonotype. The chain employs TRBV5-5 and TRBJ2-7; possibly TRBD1 or TRBD2 for D (5 bases each). The sample comprised PBMCs. The clonotype was recovered from a woman aged 40-49 years with HTLV-1-associated myelopathy (HAM/TSP). Here the CDR3 DNA reads TGTGCCAGCAGCCTCCTCGGGGCCGAGCAGTACTTC. It translates to CASSLLGAEQYF. The variable domain in full, completed from reference TRBV5-5 and TRBJ2-7, reads DAGVTQSPTHLIKTRGQQVTLRCSPISGHKSVSWYQQVLGQGPQFIFQYYEKEERGRGNFPDRFSARQFPNYSSELNVNALLLGDSALYLCASSLLGAEQYFGPGTRLTVT.